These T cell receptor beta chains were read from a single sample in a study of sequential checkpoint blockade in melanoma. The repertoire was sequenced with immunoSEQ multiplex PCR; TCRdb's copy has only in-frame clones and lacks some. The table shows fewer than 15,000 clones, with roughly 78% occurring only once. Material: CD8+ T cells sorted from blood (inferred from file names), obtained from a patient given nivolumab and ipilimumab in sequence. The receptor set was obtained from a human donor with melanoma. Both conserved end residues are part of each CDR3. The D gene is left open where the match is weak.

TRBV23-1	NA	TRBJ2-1	CASSHSHNEQFF
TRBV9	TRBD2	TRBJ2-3	CASSSAGGDTQYF
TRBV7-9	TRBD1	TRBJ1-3	CASNLDRDTIYF
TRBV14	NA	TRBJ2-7	CASSPGRYEQYF
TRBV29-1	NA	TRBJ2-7	CSVHGGLYEQYF
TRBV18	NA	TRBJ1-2	CASSPLGQKDYGYTF
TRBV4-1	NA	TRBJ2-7	CASSQEHSYYEQYF
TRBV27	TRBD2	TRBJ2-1	CASSLRLAGPNEQFF
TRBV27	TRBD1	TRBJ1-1	CASSAGGPEAFF
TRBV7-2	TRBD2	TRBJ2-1	CASSATIAGLPNEQFF
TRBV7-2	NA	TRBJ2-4	CASSPSGSFGSSKNIQYF
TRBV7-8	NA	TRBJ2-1	CASRTEDKYNEQFF
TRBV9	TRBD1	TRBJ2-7	CASSPRDRGPGYEQYF
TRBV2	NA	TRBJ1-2	CASTSGYGYTF
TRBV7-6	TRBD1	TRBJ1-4	CASSPQGDGEKLFF
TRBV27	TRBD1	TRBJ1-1	CASSSWTGLGTEAFF
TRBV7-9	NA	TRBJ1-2	CASSFWPGNGYTF
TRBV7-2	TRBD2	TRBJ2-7	CASSQTSGGPYEQYF
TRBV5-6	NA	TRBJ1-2	CASSSGHLYGYTF
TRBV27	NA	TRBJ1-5	CASSLSDRGNQPQHF
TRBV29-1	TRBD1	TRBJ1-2	CSVPGQGVYGYTF
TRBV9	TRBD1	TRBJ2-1	CASSGGTGGEYNEQFF
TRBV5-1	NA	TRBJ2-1	CASSLAFGTVRNEQFF
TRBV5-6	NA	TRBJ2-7	CASSLSQGRGPYEQYF
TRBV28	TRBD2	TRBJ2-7	CASTQVASGYEQYF
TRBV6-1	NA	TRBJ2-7	CASSENSVYEQYF
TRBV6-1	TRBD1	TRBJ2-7	CASSGLGQGYEQYF
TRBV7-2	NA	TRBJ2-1	CATLGGVNEQFF
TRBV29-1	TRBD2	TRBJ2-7	CSVEGWGGSSYEQYF